Here is one T cell receptor (beta chain) with its context. What it binds is not known. Distinct nucleotide sequences in the sample also encode this CDR3. The data derive from a study of shared clonotypes between healthy human individuals. General study findings and limits: Among non-shared clonotypes, generation probabilities were lower than among those shared by all four donors.

The repertoire was sequenced with immunoSEQ multiplex PCR; TCRdb's copy has only in-frame clones and lacks some. There are 2 million to 2.5 million clones in the sample; 95% occur only once, and around 0.13% lies in the top ten. The CDR3 is 14 residues long. V was trimmed by 0 bases and J by 6 bases, leaving 8 bases between them. CDR1 is MNHEY and CDR2 is SVGAGI in the germline V gene. Sequenced material: naive CD4+ T cells sorted from blood. Subset given: CD45RA+ positively selected. This TCR was recovered from a man aged 18 to 30 in good health. V and J are TRBV6-5 and TRBJ2-2, with D perhaps matching TRBD1 (5 bases). DNA of the CDR3: TGTGCCAGCAGTTACTCCCAGGGTCCCGGGGAGCTGTTTTTT. Residues: CASSYSQGPGELFF.